This TCR beta chain came from a study of OX40 agonist ivuxolimab in advanced cancers. The CDR3 runs 16 residues. CDR1 is MDHEN and CDR2 is SYDVKM in the germline V gene. V was trimmed by 2 bases and J by 2 bases, leaving 13 bases between them. The protocol was immunoSEQ multiplex PCR, while the TCRdb copy is restricted to in-frame clones and leaves out a portion. This sample has about 54,000 clones, with approximately 90% found just once. The sequences come from CD4+ or CD8+ T cells sorted from blood, collected in a trial of the OX40 agonist ivuxolimab. The clonotype comes from an adult with an advanced solid tumor such as melanoma, head and neck, liver or kidney cancer. The gene calls are TRBV28 and TRBJ1-3; D is possibly TRBD1 (6 bases). This CDR3 reads CASSLPTGSAGNTIYF. Here the CDR3 DNA reads TGTGCCAGCAGTTTACCCACAGGGTCAGCTGGAAACACCATATATTTT.